This record looks at one T cell receptor beta chain sequence and its context. This sample was taken from a study of blood T cell repertoires in COVID-19. In the original workflow: Amplifying reference gene primers gave estimates of nucleated cell counts. Using immunoSEQ multiplex PCR, the repertoire was profiled, and TCRdb retains in-frame clones only, with some absent. V and J calls and clone size are given by that table; D and trimming were obtained from the DNA. Here the sample spans approximately 70,000 clones, under 85% being singletons. Germline V CDR1 and CDR2: SGHAT, FQNNGV. V lost 0 bases and J lost 3, with 5 bases in between. This CDR3 is 13 amino acids long.

This TCR was sampled from a man aged 55 to 70 with COVID-19, enrolled during active disease. The chain links TRBV11-2 to TRBJ1-1, with D unresolved. Source material: peripheral blood. The CDR3 is CASSLERYTEAFF. CDR3 bases: TGTGCCAGCAGCTTAGAACGGTACACTGAAGCTTTCTTT.